The 11 T cell receptor beta chains below were found in one sample sequenced in a study of glioma-infiltrating T cells after dendritic cell vaccination. The assay was immunoSEQ multiplex PCR, and TCRdb's table has in-frame clones only and misses some. The sample includes tens of thousands of clones, 70% to 90% of them seen just once. This material consisted of blood, taken before dendritic cell vaccination. Every receptor here comes from a human donor with glioblastoma.

The chain has TRBV5-4 and TRBJ2-1; D is perhaps TRBD2 (5 bases). Trimming removed 4 bases at V and 5 bases at J, with 13 bases between. The germline gives CDR1 SGHNT, CDR2 YYREEE (reference sequence). There are 14 residues in the CDR3. CDR3 bases: TGTGCCAGCAGCCTTACTAGTTCCAACAATGAGCAGTTCTTC. Its protein is CASSLTSSNNEQFF.

The chain joins TRBV5-5 to TRBJ1-3; 8 positions match TRBD1. V lost 4 bases and J lost 2; bases outside the gene matches: 2. The CDR3 is 14 amino acids. Per the germline V gene, CDR1 is SGHKS and CDR2 is YYEKEE (reference sequence). CDR3 in amino acids: CASSGTGPGNTIYF. For the CDR3, the DNA is TGTGCCAGCAGCGGGACAGGTCCTGGAAACACCATATATTTT.

The chain employs TRBV5-1 and TRBJ2-1, with 12 bases aligning to TRBD2. The J segment lost 10 bases and the V segment lost 4 bases, leaving 9 bases of the junction unmatched. Germline CDR1 SGHRS, CDR2 YFSETQ. The CDR3 is made up of 15 amino acids. The CDR3 reads CASSTRLAGAPEQFF. Written as DNA, the CDR3 is TGCGCCAGCAGCACCCGACTAGCGGGAGCCCCCGAGCAGTTCTTC.

The V and J genes are TRBV9 and TRBJ1-2, with D tentatively TRBD1 (5 bases). The CDR3 extends over 13 amino acids. Germline V CDR1 and CDR2: SGDLS, YYNGEE. Trimming cost V 0 bases and J 6 bases, with 9 bases left between them. The CDR3 sequence is CASSVAQGHGYTF. The DNA for the CDR3 is TGTGCCAGCAGCGTAGCGCAGGGCCATGGCTACACCTTC.

The chain is built from TRBV6-6 and TRBJ1-3; 8 nucleotides match TRBD1. V was pared by 5 bases and J by 7 bases, with 7 bases of the junction left unmatched. Per the germline V gene, CDR1 is MNHNY and CDR2 is SVGAGI (reference sequence). The CDR3 totals 14 residues. DNA of the CDR3: TGTGCCAGCAGTCTAGACAGGGGACGGAACACCATATATTTT. The encoded protein is CASSLDRGRNTIYF.

The genes are TRBV20-1 and TRBJ1-1, with D hard to call. The germline V gene encodes CDR1 DFQATT and CDR2 SNEGSKA (reference sequence). The ends were cut back, 3 bases at V and 3 bases at J, with 5 bases in the middle. The CDR3 has 11 residues. The CDR3 bases are TGCAGTGCTAGGGGAGACACTGAAGCTTTCTTT. Its translation: CSARGDTEAFF.

This sequence joins TRBV29-1 and TRBJ1-1; D might be TRBD1 (5 bases). CDR3 length equals 12 residues. V was cut by 3 bases and J by 1 base, with 6 bases left in between. Germline values: CDR1 SQVTM, CDR2 ANQGSEA. The CDR3 DNA is TGCAGCGTTGACGGACAGAACACTGAAGCTTTCTTT. Protein product: CSVDGQNTEAFF.

The chain employs TRBV5-1 and TRBJ1-1; D ambiguous. Germline values: CDR1 SGHRS, CDR2 YFSETQ. The CDR3 spans 15 residues. V was trimmed by 0 bases and J by 1 base, leaving 10 bases between them. The CDR3 spells CASSLDSKRNTEAFF. For the CDR3, the DNA is TGCGCCAGCAGCTTGGACAGCAAAAGGAACACTGAAGCTTTCTTT.

The V gene is TRBV19, the J gene TRBJ2-1, with 7 bases aligning to TRBD2. The germline CDR1 and CDR2 sequences are LNHDA and SQIVND (reference sequence). Trimming removed 9 bases from V and 6 bases from J; junction bases left unmatched: 14. The CDR3 loop spans 15 amino acids. CDR3 protein: CASHPTLAASNEQFF. In DNA, the CDR3 is TGTGCCAGCCATCCTACTCTAGCGGCTTCCAATGAGCAGTTCTTC.

V gene TRBV6-6 combines with J gene TRBJ2-7; a possible D gene is TRBD1 (5 bases). Trimming took 0 bases from V and 5 from J, leaving 17 bases between them. The CDR3 covers 16 residues. CDR1 and CDR2 from the germline V gene are MNHNY and SVGAGI (reference sequence). The CDR3 region has the DNA TGTGCCAGCAGTTACTCGAGATCCAGGGTTCAGGACGAGCAGTACTTC. Its protein is CASSYSRSRVQDEQYF.

J is TRBJ2-2 and V is TRBV18, with D perhaps TRBD2 (6 bases). Per the germline V gene, CDR1 is KGHSH and CDR2 is LQKENI. V was shortened by 6 bases and J by 4 bases, with 18 bases between the two germline ends. The CDR3 covers 16 residues. The chain's CDR3 is CASSLPGTRITGELFF. The CDR3 DNA reads as TGTGCCAGCTCCCTACCCGGGACTCGCATCACCGGGGAGCTGTTTTTT.